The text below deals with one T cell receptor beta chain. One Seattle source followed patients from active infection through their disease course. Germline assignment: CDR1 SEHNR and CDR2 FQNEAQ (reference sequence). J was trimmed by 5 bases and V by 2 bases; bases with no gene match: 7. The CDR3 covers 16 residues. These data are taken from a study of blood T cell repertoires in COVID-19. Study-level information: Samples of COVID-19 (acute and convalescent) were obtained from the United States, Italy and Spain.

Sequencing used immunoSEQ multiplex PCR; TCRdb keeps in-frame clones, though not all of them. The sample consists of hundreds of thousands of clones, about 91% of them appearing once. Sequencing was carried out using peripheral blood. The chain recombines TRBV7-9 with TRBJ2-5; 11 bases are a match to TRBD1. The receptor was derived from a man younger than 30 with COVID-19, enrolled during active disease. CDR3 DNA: TGTGCCAGCAGCTTAATTCCGGGACAGGGGGACGAGACCCAGTACTTC. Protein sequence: CASSLIPGQGDETQYF.